These T cell receptor beta chains were read from a single sample in a study of identical twins. TCRdb passed the 5' RACE reads through MiXCR, listing each CDR3 protein once. This sample has around 960,000 distinct CDR3 sequences, with roughly an eighth found just once. The same data also went into a second study, on yellow fever vaccine responses in identical twins.

Material: PBMCs. The receptor source for this set is a young woman in good health. The CDR3 runs from the conserved cysteine through the conserved F or W. The D gene is left open where the match is weak. Size values are once, few and many counts, or a class for expanded clones, and some rows have none.

>.|.|TRBV29-1|TRBJ2-1
CSVRREGAWNEQFF
TGCAGCGTCCGGAGGGAGGGGGCATGGAATGAGCAGTTCTTC
>.|few|TRBV10-2|TRBJ2-1
CASTQKGGGPTYNEQFF
TGCGCCAGCACCCAGAAGGGGGGCGGGCCTACCTACAATGAGCAGTTCTTC
>.|.|TRBV11-2|TRBJ2-1
CASSSGANEQFF
TGTGCCAGCAGCTCAGGGGCGAATGAGCAGTTCTTC
>.|.|TRBV5-1|TRBJ2-3
CASSLIQTLLTDTQYF
TGCGCCAGCAGCTTAATCCAGACCCTCCTCACAGATACGCAGTATTTT
>.|.|TRBV20-1|TRBJ1-5
CSGGSGHLSNQPQHF
TGCAGCGGTGGTTCGGGACACCTTAGCAATCAGCCCCAGCATTTT
>.|.|TRBV12-3/TRBV12-4|TRBJ2-5
CASSFDGGETQYF
TGTGCCAGCAGTTTTGACGGGGGAGAGACCCAGTACTTC
>.|.|TRBV4-2|TRBJ2-1
CASSQEEDNEQFF
TGTGCCAGCAGCCAAGAGGAAGACAATGAGCAGTTCTTC
>TRBD1|.|TRBV12-3/TRBV12-4|TRBJ2-5
CASSLRGQDLQETQYF
TGTGCCAGCAGTTTACGGGGACAGGATCTTCAAGAGACCCAGTACTTC
>.|many|TRBV12-3/TRBV12-4|TRBJ2-7
CASSFEDSTEQYF
TGTGCCAGCAGTTTCGAGGACTCCACCGAGCAGTACTTC
>TRBD2|few|TRBV12-3/TRBV12-4|TRBJ2-1
CASSFGLAGGVEQFF
TGTGCCAGCAGTTTTGGGCTGGCGGGAGGGGTGGAGCAGTTCTTC
>.|few|TRBV27|TRBJ2-2
CASSVTPTGELFF
TGTGCCAGCAGTGTCACCCCGACCGGGGAGCTGTTTTTT
>.|few|TRBV5-1|TRBJ2-1
CASSFGRSTLSYNEQFF
TGCGCCAGCAGCTTTGGCAGGAGCACCCTCTCCTACAATGAGCAGTTCTTC
>TRBD2|.|TRBV29-1|TRBJ2-3
CSVESGLADPDTQYF
TGCAGCGTTGAGTCGGGACTAGCGGATCCAGATACGCAGTATTTT
>.|.|TRBV12-3/TRBV12-4|TRBJ1-2
CASSLGGLNYGYTF
TGTGCCAGCAGTTTGGGGGGCCTGAACTATGGCTACACCTTC
>TRBD2|.|TRBV20-1|TRBJ2-2
CSALARGGLAGASNTGELFF
TGCAGTGCTCTGGCTCGAGGGGGACTAGCGGGAGCTTCGAACACCGGGGAGCTGTTTTTT
>.|few|TRBV7-2|TRBJ1-5
CASSRGGGPQHF
TGTGCCAGCAGCCGGGGTGGCGGGCCCCAGCATTTT
>.|few|TRBV19|TRBJ2-7
CASSTQAGLHYEQYF
TGTGCCAGTAGTACCCAGGCGGGGCTCCACTACGAGCAGTACTTC
>TRBD2|.|TRBV15|TRBJ2-3
CATSPAGLAGGSGDTQYF
TGTGCCACCAGCCCAGCGGGACTAGCGGGAGGGAGCGGAGATACGCAGTATTTT
>.|few|TRBV7-9|TRBJ1-5
CASSLGSGQPQHF
TGTGCCAGCAGCTTAGGGTCGGGTCAGCCCCAGCATTTT
>.|.|TRBV20-1|TRBJ2-6
CSARDRDSGANVLTF
TGCAGTGCTAGAGACAGGGATTCTGGGGCCAACGTCCTGACTTTC
>TRBD1|few|TRBV20-1|TRBJ2-7
CSGTGQIAYEQYF
TGCAGTGGTACGGGACAGATTGCCTACGAGCAGTACTTC
>TRBD2|.|TRBV6-1|TRBJ2-7
CASTKTGLAASRGEQYF
TGTGCCAGCACCAAAACTGGACTAGCGGCATCTCGAGGCGAGCAGTACTTC
>TRBD1|.|TRBV9|TRBJ2-1
CASSGDRGSIRNEQFF
TGTGCCAGCAGCGGGGACAGGGGAAGTATTAGGAATGAGCAGTTCTTC
>.|few|TRBV10-3|TRBJ1-2
CAISAREGGYTF
TGTGCCATCAGTGCCAGGGAGGGAGGCTACACCTTC
>.|.|TRBV28|TRBJ2-2
CASSLTTPANTGELFF
TGTGCCAGCAGTCTAACGACACCTGCGAACACCGGGGAGCTGTTTTTT
>TRBD2|.|TRBV4-1|TRBJ2-1
CASSQARGLAAYNEQFF
TGCGCCAGCAGCCAAGCCAGGGGACTAGCGGCTTACAATGAGCAGTTCTTC
>.|few|TRBV5-1|TRBJ1-4
CASSSYSNEKLFF
TGCGCCAGCAGCTCTTACAGTAATGAAAAACTGTTTTTT
>.|.|TRBV11-2|TRBJ2-1
CASRYGLNSYNEQFF
TGTGCCAGCCGGTATGGGTTAAACTCCTACAATGAGCAGTTCTTC
>.|.|TRBV12-3/TRBV12-4|TRBJ2-3
CASSLVFSGRTDTQYF
TGTGCCAGCAGTCTGGTCTTTTCGGGTCGCACAGATACGCAGTATTTT
>.|.|TRBV12-3/TRBV12-4|TRBJ2-5
CASSFSGSTETQYF
TGTGCCAGCAGTTTTTCCGGGAGCACGGAGACCCAGTACTTC
>.|few|TRBV4-1|TRBJ1-1
CASSQGTKNTEAFF
TGCGCCAGCAGCCAAGGGACAAAGAACACTGAAGCTTTCTTT
>.|few|TRBV7-6|TRBJ2-3
CASSLVPGSTDTQYF
TGTGCCAGCAGCTTAGTACCGGGAAGCACAGATACGCAGTATTTT
>.|few|TRBV11-2|TRBJ2-1
CASSLNAGEQFF
TGTGCCAGCAGCTTAAATGCGGGTGAGCAGTTCTTC
>TRBD1|.|TRBV6-4|TRBJ1-2
CASSDGTEWGGYTF
TGTGCCAGCAGTGACGGGACAGAATGGGGTGGCTACACCTTC
>TRBD1|many|TRBV20-1|TRBJ1-6
CSARGDRGNNSPLHF
TGCAGTGCTAGAGGGGACAGGGGTAATAATTCACCCCTCCACTTT
>TRBD2|.|TRBV20-1|TRBJ2-2
CSARLAGGAGELFF
TGCAGTGCTAGGCTAGCGGGAGGCGCCGGGGAGCTGTTTTTT
>.|.|TRBV20-1|TRBJ2-1
CSADGQLVTDSYNEQFF
TGCAGTGCAGATGGACAGTTAGTGACAGACTCCTACAATGAGCAGTTCTTC
>TRBD1|.|TRBV6-1|TRBJ2-1
CASSGGQNNEQFF
TGTGCCAGCAGTGGGGGACAGAACAATGAGCAGTTCTTC
>TRBD2|few|TRBV5-1|TRBJ2-5
CASSLGAGPLQETQYF
TGCGCCAGCAGCTTGGGAGCGGGACCGCTCCAAGAGACCCAGTACTTC
>TRBD1|.|TRBV5-1|TRBJ1-1
CASSVTGGYTEAFF
TGCGCCAGCAGCGTAACAGGGGGCTACACTGAAGCTTTCTTT
>.|.|TRBV7-2|TRBJ2-7
CASSPTGRGYEQYF
TGTGCCAGCAGCCCGACGGGCAGGGGTTACGAGCAGTACTTC
>.|many|TRBV5-1|TRBJ2-7
CASSLLRGNSYEQYF
TGCGCCAGCAGCTTGTTGAGAGGGAATTCCTACGAGCAGTACTTC
>.|once|TRBV5-5|TRBJ2-5
CASSFPWEETQYF
TGTGCCAGCAGCTTCCCGTGGGAGGAGACCCAGTACTTC
>.|.|TRBV10-3|TRBJ2-1
CAISYGTVNEQFF
TGTGCCATCAGTTACGGGACGGTCAATGAGCAGTTCTTC
>TRBD1|.|TRBV9|TRBJ2-2
CASSPSGTGGSTWELFF
TGTGCCAGCAGCCCTTCCGGGACAGGGGGTAGCACCTGGGAGCTGTTTTTT